This record concerns one T cell receptor (beta chain) sequence. Its target is not known. The length of the CDR3 is 19 residues. Germline assignment: CDR1 MNHEY and CDR2 SMNVEV (reference sequence). The trim removed 6 bases at V and 5 bases at J, leaving 17 bases unmatched. Single viable CD3+CD4+CD8-CD45RO+ cells were sorted as the memory CD4+ T cells. The data stem from a study of memory CD4+ T cells and cytomegalovirus serostatus. General observations from the study: A US-trained random forest predicted CMV serostatus with median AUC 0.91. Suggested: most of the CMV-linked TCR signature lies in CD4+ memory cells.

In the authors' workflow: Out-of-frame sequences were removed, leaving 2 million to 2.5 million distinct TCRbeta sequences. Sequencing used immunoSEQ multiplex PCR; TCRdb keeps in-frame clones, though not all of them. V, J and clone size are taken as reported in that table, and D and trimming were inferred from the DNA itself. The sample records more than 45,000 clones, 70% to 85% being singletons. This chain joins TRBV27 and TRBJ2-1; 12 bases agree with TRBD2. The sample comprised memory CD4+ T cells from blood. The receptor's source is an adult in good health and CMV-seronegative. The CDR3 here is CASSSGLAGFPVLHNEQFF. The DNA for the CDR3 is TGTGCCAGCAGCTCTGGACTAGCGGGGTTCCCGGTGCTTCACAATGAGCAGTTCTTC.